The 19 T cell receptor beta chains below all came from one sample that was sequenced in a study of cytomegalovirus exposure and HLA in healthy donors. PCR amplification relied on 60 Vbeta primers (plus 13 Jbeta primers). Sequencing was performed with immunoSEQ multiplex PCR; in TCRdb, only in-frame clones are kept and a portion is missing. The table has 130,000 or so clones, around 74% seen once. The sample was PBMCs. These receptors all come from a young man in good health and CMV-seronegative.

The CDR3: CASSLRTASLFF. CDR3 nucleotide sequence: TGTGCCAGCAGTCTCAGGACAGCAAGTTTGTTTTTT. The rearrangement joins TRBV28 to TRBJ1-4, with a possible D match to TRBD1 (6 bases). Germline V gene lookup returns CDR1 MDHEN and CDR2 SYDVKM. This CDR3 has 12 residues. V was shortened by 5 bases and J by 15 bases, with 16 bases between the two germline ends.

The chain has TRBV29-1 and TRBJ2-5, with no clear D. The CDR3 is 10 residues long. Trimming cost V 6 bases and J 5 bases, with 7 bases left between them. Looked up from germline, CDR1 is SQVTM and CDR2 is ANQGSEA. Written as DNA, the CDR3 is TGCAGCGTCCCTTCGGAGACCCAGTACTTC. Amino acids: CSVPSETQYF.

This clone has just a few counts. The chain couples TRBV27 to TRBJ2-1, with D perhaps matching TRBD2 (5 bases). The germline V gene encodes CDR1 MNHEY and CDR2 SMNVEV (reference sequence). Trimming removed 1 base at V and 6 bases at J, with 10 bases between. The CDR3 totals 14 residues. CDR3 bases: TGTGCCAGCAGTTTATTCCTAGCCCCCAATGAGCAGTTCTTC. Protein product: CASSLFLAPNEQFF.

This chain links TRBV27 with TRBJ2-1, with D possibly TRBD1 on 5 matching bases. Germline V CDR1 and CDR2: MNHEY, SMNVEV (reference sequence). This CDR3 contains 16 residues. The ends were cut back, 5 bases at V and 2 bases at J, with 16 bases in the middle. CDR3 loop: CASSPTRAPTYNEQFF. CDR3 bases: TGTGCCAGCAGTCCGACCAGGGCGCCTACCTACAATGAGCAGTTCTTC.

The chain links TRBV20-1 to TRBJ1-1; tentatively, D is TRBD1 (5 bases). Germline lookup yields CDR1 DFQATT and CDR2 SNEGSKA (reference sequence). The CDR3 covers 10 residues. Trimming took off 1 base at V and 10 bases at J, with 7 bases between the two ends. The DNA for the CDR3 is TGCAGTGCTAGAGGGACATTAGCTTTCTTT. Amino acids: CSARGTLAFF.

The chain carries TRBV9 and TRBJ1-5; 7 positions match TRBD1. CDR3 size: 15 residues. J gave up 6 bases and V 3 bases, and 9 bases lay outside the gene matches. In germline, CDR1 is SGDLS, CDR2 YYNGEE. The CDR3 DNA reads TGTGCCAGCAGCGCCACAGGGGTGGGGCTTCAGCCCCAGCATTTT. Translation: CASSATGVGLQPQHF.

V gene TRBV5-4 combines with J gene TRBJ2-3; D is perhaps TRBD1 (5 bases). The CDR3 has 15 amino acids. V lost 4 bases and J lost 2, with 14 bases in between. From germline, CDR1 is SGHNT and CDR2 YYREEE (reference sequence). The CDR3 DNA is TGTGCCAGCAGCAGTAGTGGGGCCCCCACAGATACGCAGTATTTT. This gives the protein CASSSSGAPTDTQYF.

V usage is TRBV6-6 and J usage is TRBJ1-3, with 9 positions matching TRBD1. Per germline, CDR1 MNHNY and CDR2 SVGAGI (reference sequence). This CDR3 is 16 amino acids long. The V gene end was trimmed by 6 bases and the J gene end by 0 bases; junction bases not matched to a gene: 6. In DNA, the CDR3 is TGTGCCAGCAGAGGGACAGGGAGTTCCTCTGGAAACACCATATATTTT. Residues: CASRGTGSSSGNTIYF.

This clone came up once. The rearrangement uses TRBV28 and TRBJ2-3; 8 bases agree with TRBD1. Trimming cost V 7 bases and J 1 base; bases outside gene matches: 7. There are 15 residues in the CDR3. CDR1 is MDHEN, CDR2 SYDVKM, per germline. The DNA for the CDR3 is TGTGCCAGCAATAGACAGGGGTTAGGCACAGATACGCAGTATTTT. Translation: CASNRQGLGTDTQYF.

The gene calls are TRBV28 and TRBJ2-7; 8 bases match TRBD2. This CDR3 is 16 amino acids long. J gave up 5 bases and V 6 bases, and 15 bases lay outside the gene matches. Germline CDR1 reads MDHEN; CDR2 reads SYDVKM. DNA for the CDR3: TGTGCCAGCAGGGCGCCTCCGGGACTAGGGATCGACGAGCAGTACTTC. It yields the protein CASRAPPGLGIDEQYF.

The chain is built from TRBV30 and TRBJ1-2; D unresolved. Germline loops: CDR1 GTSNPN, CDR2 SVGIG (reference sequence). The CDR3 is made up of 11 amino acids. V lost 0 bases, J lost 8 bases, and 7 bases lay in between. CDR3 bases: TGTGCCTGGAGTGTTGAGTTGGGCTACACCTTC. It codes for CAWSVELGYTF.

CDR3 sequence (DNA): TGTGCCAGCAGCTTGCTACCTCGGACAGGGGTGCCCTACGAGCAGTACTTC. This translates into CASSLLPRTGVPYEQYF. The chain couples TRBV5-6 to TRBJ2-7, with 9 bases identical to TRBD1. CDR1 and CDR2 (germline): SGHDT, YYEEEE. This CDR3 region has 17 residues. The trim removed 1 base at V and 2 bases at J, leaving 10 bases unmatched.

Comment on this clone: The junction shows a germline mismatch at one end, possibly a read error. This CDR3 is CASSGEPGPKGF. CDR3 in DNA: TGTGCCAGCAGCGGTGAACCGGGTCCCAAGGGGTTT. The chain carries TRBV5-4 and TRBJ1-1; tentatively, D is TRBD1 (5 bases). CDR1 and CDR2 from the germline V gene are SGHNT and YYREEE (reference sequence). The CDR3 is made up of 12 amino acids.

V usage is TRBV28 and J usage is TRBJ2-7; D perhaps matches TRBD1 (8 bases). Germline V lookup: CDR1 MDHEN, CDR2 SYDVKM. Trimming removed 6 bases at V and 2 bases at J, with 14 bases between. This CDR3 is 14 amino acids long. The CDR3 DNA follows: TGTGCCAGCAGGATACAGGGGGGGACCTACGAGCAGTACTTC. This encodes CASRIQGGTYEQYF. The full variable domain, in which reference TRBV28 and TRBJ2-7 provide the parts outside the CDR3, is DVKVTQSSRYLVKRTGEKVFLECVQDMDHENMFWYRQDPGLGLRLIYFSYDVKMKEKGDIPEGYSVSREKKERFSLILESASTNQTSMYLCASRIQGGTYEQYFGPGTRLTVT.

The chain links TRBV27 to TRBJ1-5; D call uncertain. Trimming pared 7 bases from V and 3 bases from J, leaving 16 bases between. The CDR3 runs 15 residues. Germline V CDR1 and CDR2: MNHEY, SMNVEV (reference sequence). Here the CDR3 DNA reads TGTGCCAGCACCCAATCCCCCCATTTCAATCAGCCCCAGCATTTT. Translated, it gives CASTQSPHFNQPQHF.

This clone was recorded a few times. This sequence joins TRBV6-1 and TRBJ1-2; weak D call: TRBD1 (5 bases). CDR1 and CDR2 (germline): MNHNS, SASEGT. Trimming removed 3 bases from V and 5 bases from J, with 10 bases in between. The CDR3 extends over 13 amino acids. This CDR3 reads CASSEWGGYGYTF. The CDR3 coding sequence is TGTGCCAGCAGTGAGTGGGGCGGATATGGCTACACCTTC.

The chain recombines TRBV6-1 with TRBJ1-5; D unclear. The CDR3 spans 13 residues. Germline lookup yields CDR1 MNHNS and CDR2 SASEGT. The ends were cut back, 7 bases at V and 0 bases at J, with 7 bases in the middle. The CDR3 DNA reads TGTGCCAGCACGGTGAATAGCAATCAGCCCCAGCATTTT. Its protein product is CASTVNSNQPQHF.

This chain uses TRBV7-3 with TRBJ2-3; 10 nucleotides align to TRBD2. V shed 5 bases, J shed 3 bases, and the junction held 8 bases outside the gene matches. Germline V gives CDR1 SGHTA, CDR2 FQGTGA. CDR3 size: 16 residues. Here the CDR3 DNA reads TGTGCCAGCAGCCCCTCTAGCGGGGGCCTGACAGATACGCAGTATTTT. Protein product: CASSPSSGGLTDTQYF.

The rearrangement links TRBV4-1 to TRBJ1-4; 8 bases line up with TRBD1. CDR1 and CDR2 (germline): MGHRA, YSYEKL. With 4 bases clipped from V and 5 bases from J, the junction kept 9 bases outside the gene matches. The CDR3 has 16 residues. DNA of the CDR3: TGCGCCAGCAGCCCAGACAGGGGCGAAGAAAATGAAAAACTGTTTTTT. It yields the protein CASSPDRGEENEKLFF.